This T cell receptor beta chain comes out of a study of blood T cell repertoires in COVID-19. Germline assignment: CDR1 MDHEN and CDR2 SYDVKM. V was clipped by 2 bases and J by 1 base, with 12 bases between them. The CDR3 extends over 15 amino acids. Repertoires were generated with immunoSEQ multiplex PCR, while TCRdb's copy carries only in-frame clones and drops some. The table lists approximately 150,000 clones, approximately 88% of them singletons. Sequencing was done on a sample of PBMCs or T cells enriched from blood (not recorded which). V gene TRBV28 combines with J gene TRBJ2-7; no clear D. This receptor was taken from a man aged 70-80 years who had been exposed to COVID-19. The DNA of the CDR3 is TGTGCCAGCAGTTTAAAGGTCGGAGAATCCTACGAGCAGTACTTC. As protein: CASSLKVGESYEQYF.